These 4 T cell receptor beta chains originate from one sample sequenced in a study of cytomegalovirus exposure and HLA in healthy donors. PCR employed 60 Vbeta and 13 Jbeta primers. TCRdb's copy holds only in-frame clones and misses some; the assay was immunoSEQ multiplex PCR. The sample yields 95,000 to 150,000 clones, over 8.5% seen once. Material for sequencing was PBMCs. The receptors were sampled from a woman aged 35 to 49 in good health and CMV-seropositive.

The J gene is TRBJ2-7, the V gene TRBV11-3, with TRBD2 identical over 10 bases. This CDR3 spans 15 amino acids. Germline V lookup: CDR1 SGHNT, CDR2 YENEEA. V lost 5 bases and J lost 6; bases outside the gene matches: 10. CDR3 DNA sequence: TGTGCCAGCAGCCGTAGCGGGGGGTACGGGAGCGAGCAGTACTTC. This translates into CASSRSGGYGSEQYF.

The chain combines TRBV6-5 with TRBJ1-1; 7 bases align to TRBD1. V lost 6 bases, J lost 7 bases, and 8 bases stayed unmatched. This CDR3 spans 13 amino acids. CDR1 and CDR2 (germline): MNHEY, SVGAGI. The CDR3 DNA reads TGTGCCAGCAGACCGGGACAGCGTTTTGAAGCTTTCTTT. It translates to CASRPGQRFEAFF.

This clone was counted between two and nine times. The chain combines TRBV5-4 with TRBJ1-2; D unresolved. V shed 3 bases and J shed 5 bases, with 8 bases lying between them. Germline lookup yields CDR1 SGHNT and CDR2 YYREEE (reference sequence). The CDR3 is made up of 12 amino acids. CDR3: CASSSDWYGYTF. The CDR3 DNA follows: TGTGCCAGCAGCTCCGACTGGTATGGCTACACCTTC. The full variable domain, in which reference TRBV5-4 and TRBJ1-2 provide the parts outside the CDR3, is ETGVTQSPTHLIKTRGQQVTLRCSSQSGHNTVSWYQQALGQGPQFIFQYYREEENGRGNFPPRFSGLQFPNYSSELNVNALELDDSALYLCASSSDWYGYTFGSGTRLTVV.

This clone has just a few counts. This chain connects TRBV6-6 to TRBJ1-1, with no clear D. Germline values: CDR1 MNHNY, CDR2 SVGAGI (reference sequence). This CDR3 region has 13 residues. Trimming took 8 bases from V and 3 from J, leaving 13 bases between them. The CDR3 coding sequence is TGTGCCAGCTCCGCGCCGGTTGACACTGAAGCTTTCTTT. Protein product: CASSAPVDTEAFF.